The clone carrying this TCR beta chain was seen ten or more times. Its antigen is not identified. Preparing the TCRbeta library involved the use of unique molecular identifiers. Each CDR3 protein is one row after TCRdb ran MiXCR on the PCR reads. Of hundreds of thousands of distinct CDR3 sequences in the sample, around 8% are singletons; the top ten hold 6% to 7%. Losses at the gene ends were 7 bases for V and 6 bases for J; bases not matched to a gene: 9. The length of the CDR3 is 15 residues. The germline V gene has CDR1 ENHRY and CDR2 SYGVKD. This entry belongs to a study of T-cell reconstitution after alpha-beta-depleted transplantation in children. Overall study results and limits: Several hundred graft clones that had expanded were reportedly the source of alpha-beta T cells about two months after transplant. A year had passed since transplant, and T-cell counts and diversity by then came mostly from newly produced T cells. There were some patients whose high TCRbeta diversity at day 60 came from surviving recipient T cells and thymic progenitors.

The sequences come from PBMCs, mostly from graft donor cells, collected 180 days after TCRalphabeta/CD19-depleted stem cell transplant. The receptor comes from a male patient younger than 18 who had a stem cell transplant for acute lymphoblastic leukemia, so the T cells may come from the graft donor. The chain links TRBV10-3 to TRBJ2-2; 9 nucleotides agree with TRBD1. The CDR3 coding sequence is TGTGCCATCAAGAAACAGGGGGCAGGAGCCGGGGAGCTGTTTTTT. It yields the protein CAIKKQGAGAGELFF.